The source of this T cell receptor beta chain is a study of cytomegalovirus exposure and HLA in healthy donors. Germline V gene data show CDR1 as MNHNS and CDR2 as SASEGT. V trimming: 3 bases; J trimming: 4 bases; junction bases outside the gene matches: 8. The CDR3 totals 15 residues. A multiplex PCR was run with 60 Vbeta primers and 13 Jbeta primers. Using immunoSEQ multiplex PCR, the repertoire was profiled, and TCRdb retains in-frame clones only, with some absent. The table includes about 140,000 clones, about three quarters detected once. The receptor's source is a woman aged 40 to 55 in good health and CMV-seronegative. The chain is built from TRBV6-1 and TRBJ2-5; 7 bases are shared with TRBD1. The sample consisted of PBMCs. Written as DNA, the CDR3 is TGTGCCAGCAGTGATTGGGCACAGGGGTTAGAGACCCAGTACTTC. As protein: CASSDWAQGLETQYF.